Below, one TCR beta chain is given with its context. This entry belongs to a study of blood T cell repertoires in COVID-19. Generated by immunoSEQ multiplex PCR, the TCRdb table keeps only in-frame clones and is missing some. The repertoire holds about 150,000 clones, approximately 80% seen once, with 35% to 50% in the top ten. CDR1 and CDR2 (germline): SGHTA, FQGNSA. V lost 0 bases and J lost 7, with 15 bases in between. The CDR3 runs 16 residues. Sequences were obtained from peripheral blood. This receptor was obtained from a human donor in a cohort sampled during active COVID-19. The chain carries TRBV7-2 and TRBJ1-4, with D possibly being TRBD1 (5 bases). The CDR3 protein is CASSLALGGSGEKLFF. The CDR3 DNA reads as TGTGCCAGCAGCTTAGCGTTGGGGGGGTCCGGTGAAAAACTGTTTTTT. Supplemented by reference TRBV7-2 and TRBJ1-4, the full variable domain reads GAGVSQSPSNKVTEKGKDVELRCDPISGHTALYWYRQSLGQGLEFLIYFQGNSAPDKSGLPSDRFSAERTGGSVSTLTIQRTQQEDSAVYLCASSLALGGSGEKLFFGSGTQLSVL.